What follows is one T cell receptor (beta chain) and its context. There is no known antigen for this receptor. No base quality values were provided; no much bigger clone lies one nucleotide off. The entry originates in a study of a mutant IDH1 vaccine in newly diagnosed glioma (dated by TCRdb to the early 2020s). Context from the whole study: Of the roughly 30 treated patients, about 62% were male and approximately 38% were female, and the mean age was 40.4 years. Before enrollment, patients had received standard therapy of radiotherapy alone, temozolomide alone, or radiochemotherapy with temozolomide; most received the combination. Peripheral blood samples were drawn at six visits, namely V03 (baseline), V05, V07, V10, V12 and V13. For exploratory analyses, 25 treated patients had longitudinal TCRB deep sequencing done wherever samples were available. What the study reported, not specific to this receptor: Immune responses induced by the vaccine were seen in about 93% of patients across multiple MHC alleles. Selection of PBMC samples for TCRB deep sequencing was based on availability. Changes in the top peripheral T cell clonotypes picked up by TCRB sequencing did not appear to be linked to pseudoprogression. The authors stated that sample limitations prevented analyses of patient blood samples from being reproduced.

V drops 6 bases and J drops 0 bases, leaving 12 bases in between. The cysteine opens and the phenylalanine closes a CDR3 of 14 amino acids. Only the CDR3 region is kept as DNA, spanning 42 bases read in frame from base 1. As encoded in the germline V gene, CDR1 is SGHTA while CDR2 is FQGNSA. Library creation used the immunoSEQ multiplex PCR assay. Following the manufacturer's protocol, the hsTCRB Kit was used to amplify rearranged TCR beta chain sequences. An Illumina MiSeq was used to sequence the TCRB libraries. In the authors' own workflow: The proprietary platform of the kit vendor was used for demultiplexing, trimming and gene mapping. TCRdb obtained this table from immuneACCESS and retained in-frame rearrangements with V and J assigned. These tables miss some clones; where compared with another copy, unresolved V genes account for less than half of the shortfall, and the remainder is unexplained. The V and J calls and clone size are taken from that table; D and trimming were inferred from the DNA. Present in this sample are over 55,000 clones, 65% to 85% of which were seen just once. 4.6% of the sample is held by the ten biggest clonotypes.

The time point label corresponds to: baseline, week 1 (first vaccination visit). The treatment or condition label on this specimen signifies: pre-vaccination baseline after standard-of-care therapy. The donors had newly diagnosed IDH1-mutant astrocytomas of WHO grade 3 or 4 that showed loss of nuclear ATRX. The samples were drawn from NOA16, a multicentre, single-arm, open-label phase I trial in Germany that tested a mutant IDH1 peptide vaccine in humans for the first time. Visit V03 blood draws served as the baseline sample for immunogenicity testing. Genomic DNA for TCRB sequencing was extracted from EDTA blood using the DNeasy Blood and Tissue Kit.

The sequence links TRBV7-2 to TRBJ2-7, with TRBD2 as a weak D call on 5 bases. The receptor was derived from a woman in her late teens or twenties with glioma. Some clones in this sample may be carry-over from other donors' samples. The specimen was peripheral blood mononuclear cells (PBMCs), collected from a glioma patient treated with radiotherapy, temozolomide or both. The DNA sequence reads TGTGCCAGCAGGATTGAGGGTAGCTCCTACGAGCAGTACTTC. This yields the protein CASRIEGSSYEQYF.